These T cell receptor beta chains were read from a single sample in a study of response to subunit inactivated influenza vaccine. TCRdb processed the RT-PCR reads anew with MiXCR; each CDR3 protein has one entry. The top ten clones hold less than 30% of a sample with approximately 170,000 distinct CDR3 sequences, about an eighth of them seen once. This sample was shared with a second study, whose subject was T cells expressing NK-cell markers.

The sequences come from CD8+ T cells sorted from PBMCs, collected less than 13 days after vaccination. These receptors were obtained from a man aged 50 or older who received an inactivated influenza vaccine. Both conserved end residues are part of each CDR3. A D gene is named only where the DNA matches it firmly. Rows give clone size only sometimes, using once, few, many, or a class for an expanded clone.

v_call	j_call	cdr3_length	d_call	clone_size	cdr3_nt	cdr3_aa
TRBV9	TRBJ2-1	14	TRBD1	.	TGTGCCAGCAGCGAGACAGGGTTCTACAATGAGCAGTTCTTC	CASSETGFYNEQFF
TRBV20-1	TRBJ2-7	14	.	.	TGCAGTGCTTTGGGACAAAGGATTTTCTACGAGCAGTACTTC	CSALGQRIFYEQYF
TRBV11-3	TRBJ2-1	15	.	.	TGTGCCAGCAGCGCCTACCGGGATCCCAGGAATGAGCAGTTCTTC	CASSAYRDPRNEQFF
TRBV6-5	TRBJ1-2	13	.	.	TGTGCCAGCAGTTATAAGGCAGGGGCGAGCTACACCTTC	CASSYKAGASYTF
TRBV6-5	TRBJ1-5	16	.	many	TGTGCCAGCAGTTACTTTCCACAGGGCAGCAATCAGCCCCAGCATTTT	CASSYFPQGSNQPQHF
TRBV3-1	TRBJ2-5	19	.	few	TGTGCCAGCAGCTACCTCGCCAGTTATACCAGGTTCGGGGAAGAGACCCAGTACTTC	CASSYLASYTRFGEETQYF
TRBV10-1	TRBJ2-1	15	.	many	TGCGCCAGCAGTGAATTCCAGGGCTCCTACAATGAGCAGTTCTTC	CASSEFQGSYNEQFF
TRBV29-1	TRBJ2-3	16	.	many	TGCAGCGTCGCCGGGACGACCGATACCTACACAGATACGCAGTATTTT	CSVAGTTDTYTDTQYF
TRBV24-1	TRBJ2-1	13	TRBD2	few	TGTGCCACCAGTGATTTCGCGGGAGTAGCTCAGTTCTTC	CATSDFAGVAQFF
TRBV6-2/TRBV6-3	TRBJ2-4	17	TRBD2	.	TGTGCCAGCAGGCCCGGGGGACTAGCGGGAGTATGGGACATTCAGTACTTC	CASRPGGLAGVWDIQYF
TRBV11-2	TRBJ2-7	15	.	few	TGTGCCAGCAGCTTAGTCGAGACACTCTCCTACGAGCAGTACTTC	CASSLVETLSYEQYF
TRBV11-2	TRBJ2-1	16	TRBD1	.	TGTGCCAGCAGCTTAGACGCCGGGAACAGGGGGGCCGAGCAGTTCTTC	CASSLDAGNRGAEQFF
TRBV7-6	TRBJ2-7	15	TRBD2	.	TGTGCCAGCAGCCCCGAAGCTAGCGGGGGCTACGAGCAGTACTTC	CASSPEASGGYEQYF
TRBV5-1	TRBJ2-2	17	TRBD1	.	TGCGCCAGCAGCTTGTATTTGACAGGGGTTAACACCGGGGAGCTGTTTTTT	CASSLYLTGVNTGELFF
TRBV4-3	TRBJ2-3	16	TRBD1	.	TGCGCCAGCAGCCCGGGACAGGGTAGTGGCACAGATACGCAGTATTTT	CASSPGQGSGTDTQYF
TRBV7-9	TRBJ1-1	12	TRBD1	.	TGTGCCAGCAGCTACGACAGGGACGAAGCTTTCTTT	CASSYDRDEAFF
TRBV6-1	TRBJ1-5	15	.	many	TGTGCCAGCAGTGAATATCTAGGCAGCAATCAGCCCCAGCATTTT	CASSEYLGSNQPQHF
TRBV20-1	TRBJ1-6	13	.	few	TGCAGTGTGGAAACAGGCTATAATTCACCCCTCCACTTT	CSVETGYNSPLHF
TRBV28	TRBJ1-4	17	.	.	TGTGCCAGCAACCCCCCCACTCGAGACAGCTCTAATGAAAAACTGTTTTTT	CASNPPTRDSSNEKLFF
TRBV20-1	TRBJ2-7	15	.	few	TGCAGTGCTAGAAGATATGGAGGGGTATTTTACGAGCAGTACTTC	CSARRYGGVFYEQYF
TRBV11-2	TRBJ2-5	15	TRBD1	.	TGTGCCAGCAGCTTATTACAGGGGGTGTCAGAGACCCAGTACTTC	CASSLLQGVSETQYF
TRBV27	TRBJ1-5	14	TRBD1	few	TGTGCCAGCAGTAGGACAGGGGAATATCAGCCCCAGCATTTT	CASSRTGEYQPQHF
TRBV4-1	TRBJ2-4	16	.	.	TGCGCCAGCAGCCAAGGATGGGGGATCGCCAAAAACATTCAGTACTTC	CASSQGWGIAKNIQYF
TRBV20-1	TRBJ1-5	13	.	few	TGCAGTGCTAGTGGGGCGAGCAATCAGCCCCAGCATTTT	CSASGASNQPQHF
TRBV6-1	TRBJ2-7	13	.	.	TGTGCCAGCAGCGACACAGGGTTCTACGAGCAGTACTTC	CASSDTGFYEQYF
TRBV7-9	TRBJ2-3	14	.	few	TGTGCCAGCAGCTCCCCCTCGGTCACAGATACGCAGTATTTT	CASSSPSVTDTQYF
TRBV18	TRBJ2-7	13	.	many	TGTGCCAGCCGGCCCCCGGAAGGGTACGAGCAGTACTTC	CASRPPEGYEQYF
TRBV9	TRBJ2-7	14	.	.	TGTGCCAGCAGCGTAGAGGGCCAGGGCTACGAGCAGTACTTC	CASSVEGQGYEQYF
TRBV19	TRBJ2-5	15	.	few	TGTGCCAGTAGTATCGGGACGGCCAAGCAAGAGACCCAGTACTTC	CASSIGTAKQETQYF
TRBV24-1	TRBJ2-1	17	TRBD1	.	TGTGCCACCAGTGATTGGGCGACAGGGAAGGTCTACAATGAGCAGTTCTTC	CATSDWATGKVYNEQFF
TRBV7-3	TRBJ1-6	16	.	.	TGTGCCAGCAGCTTATCCCCCCGAGAAAAAGGCTCACCCCTCCACTTT	CASSLSPREKGSPLHF
TRBV7-9	TRBJ2-5	14	.	.	TGTGCCAGCAGCTCGCAGGGATCGGGAGAGACCCAGTACTTC	CASSSQGSGETQYF
TRBV4-3	TRBJ1-1	15	.	.	TGCGCCAGCAGCCCCTGGGTCACCGGGGGCACTGAAGCTTTCTTT	CASSPWVTGGTEAFF
TRBV29-1	TRBJ2-1	13	TRBD1	few	TGCAGCGTTGCAGGGGGCCAATACAATGAGCAGTTCTTC	CSVAGGQYNEQFF
TRBV6-2/TRBV6-3	TRBJ2-7	15	TRBD2	.	TGTGCCAGCAGCCCACTAGCGGGAGAGACGGACGAGCAGTACTTC	CASSPLAGETDEQYF
TRBV7-6	TRBJ2-7	16	TRBD1	.	TGTGCCAGCAGCTTAGAATGGCAGGGGGCCACAGGAGAGCAGTACTTC	CASSLEWQGATGEQYF
TRBV21-1	TRBJ2-7	19	.	many	TGTGCCAGCAGTTTACCTAACGGGACAGGCAAATCAGTCTCCTACGAGCAGTACTTC	CASSLPNGTGKSVSYEQYF
TRBV4-3	TRBJ2-5	14	.	few	TGCGCCAGCAGCCAAGATTATGGGGGAGAGACCCAGTACTTC	CASSQDYGGETQYF
TRBV4-3	TRBJ1-4	15	.	many	TGCGCCAGCAGCCAAGCGTCCCGATCAGGTGAAAAACTGTTTTTT	CASSQASRSGEKLFF
TRBV29-1	TRBJ2-1	11	.	.	TGCAGCGCTACGATGTACAATGAGCAGTTCTTC	CSATMYNEQFF
TRBV2	TRBJ2-7	17	TRBD2	.	TGTGCCAGCAGTGACGGAAAACTAGCGGGAGACTTCAACGAGCAGTACTTC	CASSDGKLAGDFNEQYF
TRBV29-1	TRBJ2-7	15	TRBD2	many	TGCAGCGTTGAATTACGACTAGCGGCCTCCTACGAGCAGTACTTC	CSVELRLAASYEQYF
TRBV7-8	TRBJ2-1	18	TRBD2	few	TGTGCCAGCAGCCCGTGGACTAGCGGGAGGGGTTCCTACAATGAGCAGTTCTTC	CASSPWTSGRGSYNEQFF
TRBV14	TRBJ2-2	16	.	.	TGTGCCAGCAGCCTTGGACCGGAGTGGGTCACCGGGGAGCTGTTTTTT	CASSLGPEWVTGELFF
TRBV28	TRBJ2-7	14	.	many	TGTGCCAGTAAAAGCACAGGGTCGGGCTACGAGCAGTACTTC	CASKSTGSGYEQYF
TRBV6-5	TRBJ2-1	14	TRBD1	.	TGTGCCAGCAGTTCTCAGCCACAGGGGATAGAGCAGTTCTTC	CASSSQPQGIEQFF